The clone carrying this TCR beta chain showed up many times. The data derive from a study of T cells in Graves' hyperthyroidism and ophthalmopathy. V was shortened by 4 bases and J by 7 bases, with 20 bases between the two germline ends. This CDR3 contains 14 residues. Germline V gene lookup returns CDR1 DFQATT and CDR2 SNEGSKA (reference sequence). Amplified regions were TCR beta CDR3 sequences from RNA transcripts. Researchers ran a first-round RT-PCR on the TCR CDR3 using the HTBI primer set. TCRdb passed the multiplex PCR reads through MiXCR, listing each CDR3 protein once. The sample includes 300,000 to 400,000 distinct CDR3 sequences, about 20% seen only once; the top ten take roughly 49%.

The sequence came from a woman between 50 and 59 years old with Graves' hyperthyroidism. Sequencing input: blood. The V gene is TRBV20-1, the J gene TRBJ2-7; no definite D call. CDR3: CSAKEEYGSREQYF. DNA of the CDR3: TGCAGTGCTAAAGAGGAATACGGCTCCCGAGAGCAGTACTTC.